This T cell receptor (beta chain) was obtained from a study of blood T cell repertoires in COVID-19. Study context: The samples span acute and convalescent COVID-19 from the United States, Italy and Spain. The cDNA or gDNA used as material had been derived from T cells, B-cell-depleted T cells, or PBMCs.

The Seattle patients, enrolled during active infection, were followed longitudinally. Germline V lookup: CDR1 SEHNR, CDR2 FQNEAQ (reference sequence). V lost 0 bases to trimming and J lost 5 bases, with 7 bases between them. The CDR3 length is 13 residues. Authors' processing steps: Quantification of nucleated cells was approximated via reference gene primer amplification. This table comes from immunoSEQ multiplex PCR, and its TCRdb copy is limited to in-frame clones, with some not included. The DNA was the basis for D and trimming; V, J and clone size are from that table. The table lists about 240,000 clones, roughly 76% of them singletons, with approximately 7.5% in the top ten.

The sequencing input was peripheral blood. This rearrangement joins TRBV7-9 to TRBJ1-1; unclear D gene. The clonotype was recovered from a woman of 80 years or more with COVID-19, enrolled during active disease. The CDR3 spells CASSLAGRTEAFF. The CDR3 region has the DNA TGTGCCAGCAGCTTAGCAGGGAGGACTGAAGCTTTCTTT.